The rows below give T cell receptor beta chains drawn from one sample of a study of blood T cell repertoires in COVID-19. The table came from immunoSEQ multiplex PCR; TCRdb's copy has only in-frame clones and leaves some out. This table has over 200,000 clones, around 89% appearing once. The sequenced material came from peripheral blood. Receptors were obtained from a woman between 40 and 55 years old who had recovered from COVID-19. The conserved cysteine and the conserved F or W are not part of the CDR3 here.

V gene | CDR3 protein
TRBV5-1 | ASSPGHYTGELF
TRBV7-6 | ASTGTSGKGYNEQF
TRBV18 | ASSDQGRYEQY
TRBV10-2 | ASSQAGYEQY
TRBV30 | AWNSRGEKLF
TRBV19 | ASSIAGNQPQH
TRBV11-2 | ASSLGVRLAEADTQY
TRBV9 | ASSPDRGNQPQH
TRBV28 | ASSQTGASPQY
TRBV11-3 | ASSQGSLGLAL
TRBV29-1 | SVDRGHTEAF
TRBV3-1/TRBV3-2 | ASSRSSTQNTEAF
TRBV24-1 | ATSDDRGLSNQPQH